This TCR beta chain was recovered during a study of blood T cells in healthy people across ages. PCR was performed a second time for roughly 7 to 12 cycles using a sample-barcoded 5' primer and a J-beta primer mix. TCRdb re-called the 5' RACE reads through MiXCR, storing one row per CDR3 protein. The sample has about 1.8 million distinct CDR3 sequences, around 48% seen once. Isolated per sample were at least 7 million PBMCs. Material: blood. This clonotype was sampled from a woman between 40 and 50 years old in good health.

Written as DNA, the CDR3 is TGCAGTGCTGCTGCGTGGGGCGGGGGGTCCTACGAGCAGTACTTC. Its translation: CSAAAWGGGSYEQYF. The rearrangement links TRBV20-1 to TRBJ2-7; 8 positions agree with TRBD2. With 5 bases clipped from V and 1 base from J, the junction kept 10 bases outside the gene matches. Germline loops: CDR1 DFQATT, CDR2 SNEGSKA (reference sequence). The CDR3 has 15 residues.